This T cell receptor (beta chain) was sequenced for a study of T cell responses to AZD1222 COVID-19 vaccine. This CDR3 contains 14 residues. Germline CDR1 is MNHNS and CDR2 is SASEGT. V gave up 3 bases and J gave up 3 bases, with 11 bases separating them. Whole-study results and caveats: Once two AZD1222 doses were given, Spike-specific TCR breadth and depth went up.

Turning to this clone: Its antigen is unidentified.

Clones were sequenced by immunoSEQ multiplex PCR, and TCRdb holds only the in-frame ones, with some missing. The sample has 84,000 or so clones; over 75% are singletons. V is TRBV6-1 and J is TRBJ1-2; no clear D. The sequencing here drew on peripheral blood, taken on day 0 of AZD1222 vaccination. The TCR sequence derives from an adult in good health. The CDR3: CASSDMADYYGYTF. DNA of the CDR3: TGTGCCAGCAGTGATATGGCGGATTACTATGGCTACACCTTC.